The T cell receptor beta chain described here comes from a study of radiation and T cells in renal cell carcinoma. Noted time point: blood 4 weeks post-SBRT, at nephrectomy. Indicated treatment: 15 Gy SBRT to primary tumor, nephrectomy 4 weeks later. Nephrectomy followed 15 Gy stereotactic body radiation by 4 weeks. The repertoire was sequenced with immunoSEQ multiplex PCR; TCRdb's copy has only in-frame clones and lacks some. The table includes fewer than 45,000 clones, about 82% detected once. The sample consisted of blood, taken from a patient whose treatment included radiotherapy and nephrectomy. This clonotype was sampled from a woman in her seventies with renal cell carcinoma.

Here the CDR3 reads CASSSGTSYSGANVLTF. In DNA, the CDR3 is TGTGCCAGTAGTTCGGGGACTTCCTACTCTGGGGCCAACGTCCTGACTTTC. V gene TRBV19 combines with J gene TRBJ2-6; TRBD2 might be the D (6 bases). This CDR3 is 17 amino acids long. The germline gives CDR1 LNHDA, CDR2 SQIVND (reference sequence). Trimming shortened V by 5 bases and J by 0 bases, and 14 bases separated the two germline ends.